The sequence of this TCR beta chain was determined in a study of regulatory T cells in long-lasting Graves disease (dated by TCRdb to the early 2020s). With regard to the full study: In the newly diagnosed Graves' disease group, patients had been taking antithyroid drugs for less than 3 months. This study used TCR sequencing and RNA sequencing of peripheral blood to compare persistent Graves' disease patients against newly diagnosed Graves' disease patients. The study took place in China and was registered as a clinical trial. TCR sequencing covered approximately 13 persistent and about 20 newly diagnosed Graves' disease patients, some 33 samples in total. Here is what the overall study found, with its caveats: Only peripheral blood was studied, because thyroid tissue, the primary lesion, was inaccessible. Persistent Graves' disease patients showed lower TCR Shannon entropy and fewer highly expanded clones than newly diagnosed patients, suggesting clonal expansion. Only the TCR beta chain was sequenced and analyzed. Preferential use of TRBV28, TRBJ1-2 and TRBJ2-5 was observed in persistent disease, whereas TRBV20-1 and TRBJ2-1 were favored in newly diagnosed disease. As a limitation, the authors acknowledged that the small sample size may reduce accuracy. More public clonotypes were shared among persistent patients (2,741) than among newly diagnosed patients (approximately 1,000).

This clonotype came up many times. Its antigen is not yet known. Nothing much larger sits one base from this clone, and base qualities are not available. The library was made by multiplex PCR. Sequencing was carried out with an Illumina HiSeq 4000. CDR3 regions were amplified by Arm-PCR with iRepertoire HTBI primers to construct TCR beta libraries. Before sequencing, the PCR products underwent gel purification. The original pipeline was this. Gene usage analysis of CDR3 amino acid clonotypes used the approximately 56 TRBV and 14 to 15 TRBJ segments found across samples. COPE and FqMerger were used to merge filtered high-quality paired reads into contigs. BLAST was used to align contigs to IMGT TRBV, TRBD and TRBJ reference genes, with CDR3 defined following IMGT. Any clonotype with a frequency above 0.1% was counted as a highly expanded clone. Shannon entropy was used to measure repertoire diversity, and the Gini coefficient was used to measure V-J evenness. A clonotype found in more than one individual was treated as public. Through fastp at Q25 and MiXCR, TCRdb rebuilt clones from the public reads, retaining in-frame beta chains. Duplicate CDR3 protein sequences are folded into a single record with the most common DNA and genes. Here the V and J calls rest on TCRdb's processing, not on the authors' analysis. In all, the sample holds 500,000 or so distinct CDR3 sequences, and roughly 15% of those were seen once. The top ten clonotypes cover 20% to 25% of the sample.

V is reduced by 3 bases and J by 1 base, leaving a spacing of 15 bases between them. The CDR3 covers 16 residues, taking in both the cysteine and the phenylalanine. Only CDR3 DNA is held: 48 bases, read in frame from base 1. For CDR1 and CDR2, the germline V gene (reference sequence) lists SGHKS and YYEKEE. In light of the paper, this sample's time point label describes: newly diagnosed GD, antithyroid drugs for less than 3 months. For both TCR sequencing and RNA sequencing, RNA was extracted from PBMCs using TRIzol. The diagnosis of Graves' disease was made according to American Thyroid Association guidelines. Patients for the study were recruited at an endocrinology department in Xi'an, China. Each patient gave about 10 milliliters of peripheral blood, collected in an EDTA anticoagulant tube. Ficoll Paque Plus density gradient separation was used to isolate PBMCs, and no further T cell sorting was performed. An Agilent 2100 Bioanalyzer and agarose gel were used to check RNA quality, and a NanoDrop 2000 was used to measure RNA concentration.

The same sample was also studied in work on T cells in Graves' hyperthyroidism and ophthalmopathy. The second study reports: A patient counted as having stable Graves' hyperthyroidism if no progression to ophthalmopathy occurred over 18 months of follow-up. The hyperthyroidism patients were between 18 and 65 years old and newly diagnosed, with a disease duration of less than 2 months. The study excluded patients with uncontrolled infections, other autoimmune diseases, pregnancy or lactation. Diagnoses were based on clinical symptoms, serum thyroxine and TRAb, thyroid ultrasound and orbital computed tomography. For the first round of RT-PCR on the TCR CDR3, the HTBI primer set was used together with the Qiagen OneStep RT-PCR kit. Most expanded thyroid clonotypes (frequency above 0.001) were also detected in blood, a finding suggesting that blood repertoires may reflect thyroid immune responses. In cross-validation, a model built on a 13 V-J signature told ophthalmopathy apart from stable hyperthyroidism with just under 90% sensitivity and roughly 82% specificity, and in testing the same model reached 80%/75%. In validation, progression to ophthalmopathy was predicted by the model with approximately 67% sensitivity and about 72% specificity, a median of roughly six months before onset. TCR V-J signatures able to tell the groups apart were searched for in a discovery cohort of approximately 95 patients, of whom more than 40 had Graves' ophthalmopathy and 57 had stable Graves' hyperthyroidism. An independent validation cohort of 18 to 20 hyperthyroidism patients and 17 patients who later progressed to ophthalmopathy tested prospective prediction of ophthalmopathy. The 100 or so discovery patients were randomly split 7:3 into training and test sets. In roughly six Graves' hyperthyroidism patients, the study also compared T-cell repertoires from thyroid tissue with T-cell repertoires from blood. After blood sampling, hyperthyroidism patients were treated with methimazole at a starting dose of 30 mg daily, and ophthalmopathy patients were treated with high-dose intravenous methylprednisolone. A second multiplex PCR round built the libraries, followed by size selection and purification. Paired-end sequencing of the libraries was performed with 100 bp reads on an Illumina HiSeq2000. SOAPnuke was used to process the raw data, with reads discarded if the reads contained adapters or uncalled bases, had a mean Phred below 15, or lacked an exact constant-primer or identifier match. High-quality paired reads were merged using COPE v1.2.5, and each unique nucleotide sequence was defined as a clonotype. MiTCR v1.1 was used to align clonotypes to the IMGT TRBV, TRBD and TRBJ reference segments. The analysis was restricted to V-J combinations with a frequency above 0.0001, which together covered 98% to 99.2% of the repertoires. A TCS score was defined as the ratio of F50 (clonal expansion) to E x V (chaos), with BLOSUM62-based TCRdist applied between CDR3 peptides within each V-J. Welch's t-statistics and random forest reduced 500 to 550 V-J features to roughly 13, which were used in a naive Bayes classifier (R e1071). No statistical method was used to fix the sample size in advance, and group allocation was not hidden from the investigators. The paper reports TCR Vbeta CDR3 sequencing of 130 to 150 peripheral blood samples: 40 or so ophthalmopathy, 75 to 80 hyperthyroidism and 17 progressor patients.

In this chain, TRBV5-5 is recombined with TRBJ2-3; the D segment may tentatively be TRBD1 or TRBD2, each giving 8 matched bases. This clonotype was sampled from a woman aged 35 to 59 with Graves disease. Donor details come from another sample of the same person, matched by shared clones. The specimen was peripheral blood mononuclear cells (PBMCs), collected at new diagnosis, from a patient treated with antithyroid drugs. The CDR3 protein sequence reads: CASSSRGRGGTDTQYF. The bases are TGTGCCAGCAGCTCCAGGGGGCGGGGGGGCACAGATACGCAGTATTTT.